This T cell receptor beta chain originates from a study of blood T cell repertoires in COVID-19. The wider study: Sites across the United States, Italy and Spain contributed samples from acute and convalescent COVID-19.

The CDR3 spans 19 residues. Germline CDR1 reads SGHNT; CDR2 reads YYREEE (reference sequence). The V segment lost 4 bases and the J segment 1 base; nucleotides outside the gene matches: 12. Authors' processing steps: Amplifying reference gene primers gave estimates of nucleated cell counts. This table comes from immunoSEQ multiplex PCR, and its TCRdb copy is limited to in-frame clones, with some not included. V and J calls plus clone size are reproduced from that table; the DNA served to infer D and trimming. The sample carries about 300,000 clones, roughly 92% recorded once. The rearrangement uses TRBV5-4 and TRBJ2-2; 11 bases align to TRBD2. The sample comprised peripheral blood. This clonotype was obtained from a woman in her thirties with COVID-19, enrolled during active disease. DNA for the CDR3: TGTGCCAGCAGCCGCTATCCGGGACTAGCGGAAATGAACACCGGGGAGCTGTTTTTT. It specifies CASSRYPGLAEMNTGELFF.